The T cell receptor (beta chain) described here comes from a study of glioma-infiltrating T cells. General study points: Tissue-blood divergence was below expectation in non-neoplastic patients, above in gliomas. Only very few CDR3 sequences appeared in both tissue and blood.

TCR alpha and beta CDR3 regions were amplified from RNA using iRepertoire nested multiplex PCR. Each CDR3 protein gets one entry after TCRdb re-called the multiplex PCR reads with MiXCR. The data contain about 140,000 distinct CDR3 sequences, roughly 43% of them seen just once; the ten biggest clones take up around 18%. This clonotype has a count of ten or more. The antigen is undetermined. The sequence was obtained from a human donor with low-grade glioma or glioblastoma, undergoing nonglioma brain surgery, or in good health (not recorded which). Sequenced sample: glioma tissue, nonneoplastic brain tissue, or PBMCs (not recorded which).

CDR3 in amino acids: CASSRPLLNEQFF. CDR3 bases: TGTGCCAGTTCAAGGCCGCTCCTCAATGAGCAGTTCTTC. The chain couples TRBV6-1 to TRBJ2-1; no definite D call. Germline V gene data show CDR1 as MNHNS and CDR2 as SASEGT. The CDR3 spans 13 residues. V was trimmed by 9 bases and J by 6 bases, leaving 15 bases between them.